The 9 T cell receptor beta chains below all came from one sample that was sequenced in a study of shared clonotypes between healthy human individuals. Generated by immunoSEQ multiplex PCR, the TCRdb table keeps only in-frame clones and is missing some. Of a few million clones detected, approximately 94% appear once; the ten largest clones hold approximately 0.13%. Sequences were obtained from naive CD4+ T cells sorted from blood. Regarding subset: CD45RA+ positively selected. Receptor source: a man younger than 35 in good health.

This chain uses TRBV5-1 with TRBJ2-3, with D tentatively TRBD2 (6 bases). V was shortened by 7 bases and J by 7 bases, with 16 bases between the two germline ends. The CDR3 is made up of 13 amino acids. CDR1 and CDR2 (germline): SGHRS, YFSETQ. For the CDR3, the DNA is TGCGCCAGCGGAAGCGGGCCACGGAATACGCAGTATTTT. Translated, it gives CASGSGPRNTQYF.

V and J are TRBV7-6 and TRBJ2-4; D is perhaps TRBD2 (5 bases). This CDR3 has 11 amino acids. Germline CDR1 is SGHVS and CDR2 is FNYEAQ. Trimming left V 5 bases short and J 6 bases short, with 5 bases between. CDR3 in amino acids: CASSAGNIQYF. As DNA, the CDR3 is TGTGCCAGCAGCGCGGGAAACATTCAGTACTTC.

The chain uses TRBV21-1 and TRBJ1-5; the table calls TRBD1, which could not be checked here. TRBV21-1 is given as a pseudogene. There are 15 residues in the CDR3. The CDR3, as DNA: TGTGCCAGCAGAAACAGGGTCACTAGCAATCAGCCCCAGCATTTT. As protein: CASRNRVTSNQPQHF.

The CDR3 DNA is TGTGCCAGTAGTACTCAGGGACAGGGGGCGGCGTACATTCAGTACTTC. It specifies CASSTQGQGAAYIQYF. The chain couples TRBV19 to TRBJ2-4, with 12 positions matching TRBD1. V lost 4 bases and J lost 8; bases outside the gene matches: 9. There are 16 residues in the CDR3. The germline CDR1 and CDR2 sequences are LNHDA and SQIVND (reference sequence).

V gene TRBV7-8 combines with J gene TRBJ2-5; D not resolved. Trimming took off 5 bases at V and 9 bases at J, with 22 bases between the two ends. The CDR3 has 15 amino acids. Germline V lookup: CDR1 SGHVS, CDR2 FQNEAQ. The CDR3 DNA sequence: TGTGCCAGCAGCCCTCCGGGTGGGCCACCGCTGCCCCAGTACTTC. It is translated as CASSPPGGPPLPQYF.

J is TRBJ2-6 and V is TRBV29-1; 7 bases agree with TRBD1. V lost 7 bases, J lost 0 bases, and 9 bases stayed unmatched. Germline V gene lookup returns CDR1 SQVTM and CDR2 ANQGSEA. This CDR3 has 16 amino acids. CDR3: CSAGEGQASGANVLTF. In nucleotides, the CDR3 is TGCAGCGCCGGAGAAGGACAGGCCTCTGGGGCCAACGTCCTGACTTTC.

The chain joins TRBV7-2 to TRBJ2-2, with TRBD2 matching over 8 bases. There are 16 residues in the CDR3. CDR1 is SGHTA, CDR2 FQGNSA, per germline. Germline trimming cut 7 bases from V and 6 bases from J; bases unmatched to any gene: 13. CDR3 sequence (DNA): TGTGCCAGCACCCGAGTAGCGGGGTACCGGGCCGGGGAGCTGTTTTTT. Encoded protein: CASTRVAGYRAGELFF.

This sequence joins TRBV28 and TRBJ1-1, with unresolved D. V gave up 7 bases and J gave up 4 bases, with 10 bases separating them. The CDR3 covers 12 residues. Germline V lookup: CDR1 MDHEN, CDR2 SYDVKM. The CDR3 sequence: CASMPRRTEAFF. In DNA, the CDR3 is TGTGCCAGCATGCCCCGACGCACTGAAGCTTTCTTT.

J is TRBJ1-1 and V is TRBV4-1; D gene unclear. From germline, CDR1 is MGHRA and CDR2 YSYEKL. V was clipped by 3 bases and J by 0 bases, with 11 bases between them. This CDR3 contains 15 residues. CDR3 DNA: TGCGCCAGCAGCCAGACAATAGGGTTGAACACTGAAGCTTTCTTT. Translation gives CASSQTIGLNTEAFF.